This is a list of T cell receptor beta chains from one sample in a study of control samples from healthy donors and cancer patients. Data came from immunoSEQ multiplex PCR; TCRdb stores just in-frame clones and leaves some out. Found here are roughly 120,000 clones, 80% to 95% of them singletons; the top ten hold approximately 8%. The sample taken for sequencing was blood. The receptors shown here come from a woman between 18 and 30 years old in good health. CDR3s include the opening cysteine and the closing phenylalanine or tryptophan. A D gene is named only where the DNA matches it firmly. For some rows the clone size is stated as once, few or many, or as a class when expanded; others skip it.

CDR3aa,CDR3nt,j_gene,v_gene,d_gene,abundance
CASSPDSRNTEAFF,TGTGCCAGCAGCCCGGACAGTCGTAACACTGAAGCTTTCTTT,TRBJ1-1,TRBV7-2,-,-
CASGPYMERGTTDTQYF,TGTGCTAGTGGTCCTTACATGGAGCGGGGGACCACAGATACGCAGTATTTT,TRBJ2-3,TRBV12-5,TRBD2,-
CASSQDLLWGIPVRTGSYEQYF,TGCGCCAGCAGCCAAGATCTTCTTTGGGGTATCCCGGTAAGGACAGGCTCCTACGAGCAGTACTTC,TRBJ2-7,TRBV4-3,TRBD1,-
CATSLSHKRTDTQYF,TGTGCCACCAGCCTTTCTCATAAGCGCACAGATACGCAGTATTTT,TRBJ2-3,TRBV24-1,-,-
CASSISKNTGELFF,TGTGCCAGTAGTATATCCAAGAACACCGGGGAGCTGTTTTTT,TRBJ2-2,TRBV19,-,few
CASSLAWYSGNTIYF,TGTGCCAGCAGCTTGGCGTGGTACTCTGGAAACACCATATATTTT,TRBJ1-3,TRBV5-4,-,-
CASSVVSTLNYEQYF,TGTGCCAGCAGCGTAGTGAGTACTCTAAACTACGAGCAGTACTTC,TRBJ2-7,TRBV9,-,-
CASSEESYNTGELFF,TGTGCCAGCAGTGAAGAGAGTTACAACACCGGGGAGCTGTTTTTT,TRBJ2-2,TRBV2,-,-
CASSTGQDTEAFF,TGTGCCAGCTCAACGGGACAGGACACTGAAGCTTTCTTT,TRBJ1-1,TRBV18,TRBD1,once
CASRNDWTGHEQYF,TGTGCCAGCAGAAACGACTGGACAGGGCACGAGCAGTACTTC,TRBJ2-7,TRBV28,TRBD1,-
CASSHIRAFSGNTIYF,TGTGCCAGCAGCCACATCCGGGCCTTCTCTGGAAACACCATATATTTT,TRBJ1-3,TRBV6-2/TRBV6-3,-,-
CSAPRENEQYF,TGCAGTGCTCCTAGGGAGAACGAGCAGTACTTC,TRBJ2-7,TRBV20-1,-,-
CASSVDLSGSSYNEQFF,TGTGCCAGCAGCGTAGATCTTAGCGGAAGCTCCTACAATGAGCAGTTCTTC,TRBJ2-1,TRBV9,-,-
CASRLDGGNEQFF,TGCGCCAGCAGGCTTGACGGGGGTAATGAGCAGTTCTTC,TRBJ2-1,TRBV5-1,-,few
CASTSRDTQYF,TGTGCCAGCACCTCAAGAGATACGCAGTATTTT,TRBJ2-3,TRBV7-9,-,-
CAGVTGGARSTEAFF,TGTGCCGGAGTAACGGGGGGGGCGCGAAGTACTGAAGCTTTCTTT,TRBJ1-1,TRBV30,-,-
CASMSLRPTGTGRGGELFF,TGTGCCAGCATGAGTCTGCGGCCCACCGGGACAGGGAGGGGTGGGGAGCTGTTTTTT,TRBJ2-2,TRBV5-8,TRBD1,-
CASSPYWDGENEKLFF,TGCGCCAGCAGCCCATACTGGGACGGTGAAAATGAAAAACTGTTTTTT,TRBJ1-4,TRBV4-1,-,-
CASRSLGGEGTGELFF,TGCGCCAGCAGAAGTTTGGGAGGTGAAGGCACCGGGGAGCTGTTTTTT,TRBJ2-2,TRBV5-1,-,-
CASISFAGANNEQFF,TGCGCCAGCATCAGCTTTGCCGGGGCCAACAATGAGCAGTTCTTC,TRBJ2-1,TRBV10-2,-,-
CASGLATGTVTYNEQFF,TGTGCTAGTGGTTTGGCAACCGGGACAGTAACCTACAATGAGCAGTTCTTC,TRBJ2-1,TRBV12-5,TRBD1,-
CASSARPARTGGSDTQYF,TGTGCCAGCAGCGCAAGGCCCGCCAGGACAGGGGGATCGGATACGCAGTATTTT,TRBJ2-3,TRBV9,TRBD1,-
CASSQGLIYEQYF,TGCGCCAGCAGCCAGGGACTAATCTACGAGCAGTACTTC,TRBJ2-7,TRBV4-3,TRBD2,-
CASSLVWGGSQYF,TGTGCCAGCAGCTTAGTATGGGGGGGCTCCCAGTACTTC,TRBJ2-5,TRBV11-2,-,-
CATVIFGTTSYGYTF,TGTGCCACCGTAATCTTCGGGACCACTTCTTATGGCTACACCTTC,TRBJ1-2,TRBV15,-,-
CASALFPGLAVNEQYF,TGCGCCAGCGCTTTATTTCCGGGACTAGCGGTAAACGAGCAGTACTTC,TRBJ2-7,TRBV5-1,TRBD2,once
CASSHGTGYSPLHF,TGTGCCAGCAGCCACGGGACAGGGTACTCACCCCTCCACTTT,TRBJ1-6,TRBV7-2,TRBD1,-
CSGASAETQYF,TGCAGTGGGGCTAGCGCCGAGACCCAGTACTTC,TRBJ2-5,TRBV20-1,-,-
CASSEAPGWGQPQHF,TGTGCCAGCAGTGAAGCACCTGGCTGGGGTCAGCCCCAGCATTTT,TRBJ1-5,TRBV2,-,few
CASSLVPGQKTEAFF,TGTGCCAGCAGCTTAGTCCCGGGACAGAAGACTGAAGCTTTCTTT,TRBJ1-1,TRBV7-2,TRBD1,-
CASSLGISAYNEQFF,TGTGCCAGCAGCTTAGGGATATCGGCCTACAATGAGCAGTTCTTC,TRBJ2-1,TRBV7-2,-,-
CASSLVPERNTGELFF,TGTGCCAGCAGCTTAGTCCCGGAGAGAAACACCGGGGAGCTGTTTTTT,TRBJ2-2,TRBV7-9,-,-
CASSLAAVPNIQYF,TGTGCCAGCAGCTTAGCGGCAGTCCCAAACATTCAGTACTTC,TRBJ2-4,TRBV7-9,-,once
CATRLTGGNTEAFF,TGTGCCACCAGACTGACAGGGGGGAACACTGAAGCTTTCTTT,TRBJ1-1,TRBV24-1,TRBD1,-
CASSLPRRETQYF,TGTGCCAGCAGCTTACCCCGGAGGGAGACCCAGTACTTC,TRBJ2-5,TRBV7-2,-,once
CASSISVGVSIAAGNTIYF,TGTGCCAGTAGTATATCGGTGGGCGTCTCGATAGCCGCTGGAAACACCATATATTTT,TRBJ1-3,TRBV19,-,-
CASSSPLTVGTQYF,TGTGCCAGCAGTTCCCCCCTCACGGTCGGAACGCAGTATTTT,TRBJ2-3,TRBV27,-,-
CASSVVGQTSGANVLTF,TGTGCCAGCAGCGTAGTAGGACAGACCTCTGGGGCCAACGTCCTGACTTTC,TRBJ2-6,TRBV9,-,-
CASSPGGGETQYF,TGTGCCAGCTCGCCCGGAGGGGGAGAGACCCAGTACTTC,TRBJ2-5,TRBV18,-,medium-sized
CASSYGTSGSGDEQFF,TGTGCCAGCAGTTACGGGACTAGCGGGAGTGGAGATGAGCAGTTCTTC,TRBJ2-1,TRBV6-2/TRBV6-3,TRBD2,-
CASSAFQGRSEAFF,TGTGCCAGCAGTGCCTTTCAGGGGCGGTCTGAAGCTTTCTTT,TRBJ1-1,TRBV25-1,-,-
CASSLFTGDTEAFF,TGTGCCAGCAGTTTATTTACAGGGGACACTGAAGCTTTCTTT,TRBJ1-1,TRBV27,TRBD1,-
CASSLAGPKYEQYF,TGTGCCAGCAGCTTGGCAGGACCCAAGTACGAGCAGTACTTC,TRBJ2-7,TRBV5-4,-,-
CSASTGAKLFF,TGCAGTGCTAGTACGGGGGCGAAACTGTTTTTT,TRBJ1-4,TRBV20-1,-,-
CASSYDPGQGYSEQFF,TGTGCCAGCAGTTACGATCCGGGACAGGGTTATAGTGAGCAGTTCTTC,TRBJ2-1,TRBV6-5,TRBD1,-
CASGTGGFGYTF,TGCGCCAGCGGAACAGGGGGATTCGGCTACACCTTC,TRBJ1-2,TRBV5-1,TRBD1,-
CATSFQGHEQFF,TGTGCCACCAGCTTCCAGGGGCATGAGCAGTTCTTC,TRBJ2-1,TRBV15,-,few
CASSPTNRDALHYGYTF,TGTGCCAGTAGTCCGACCAACCGGGACGCTCTTCACTATGGCTACACCTTC,TRBJ1-2,TRBV19,-,-
CASSLAPMNTEAFF,TGTGCCAGCAGCTTAGCACCTATGAACACTGAAGCTTTCTTT,TRBJ1-1,TRBV7-2,-,-
CASSFGSEYGYTF,TGTGCCAGCAGCTTCGGTTCGGAATATGGCTACACCTTC,TRBJ1-2,TRBV7-9,-,-
CASSLGARYGYTF,TGTGCCAGCAGCTTAGGGGCTCGCTATGGCTACACCTTC,TRBJ1-2,TRBV7-8,-,-
CASRNSGGVDYGYTF,TGTGCCAGTAGAAACTCAGGGGGCGTCGACTATGGCTACACCTTC,TRBJ1-2,TRBV19,TRBD1,-
CATSDLGWQPQHF,TGTGCCACCAGTGATTTGGGATGGCAGCCCCAGCATTTT,TRBJ1-5,TRBV24-1,-,-
CASSLPKSGFGEQYF,TGTGCCAGCAGCTTACCCAAAAGCGGGTTTGGCGAGCAGTACTTC,TRBJ2-7,TRBV11-2,-,-
CSVADREGLNTGELFF,TGCAGCGTTGCCGATCGAGAGGGGCTGAACACCGGGGAGCTGTTTTTT,TRBJ2-2,TRBV29-1,-,-
CASSLQGARNQPQHF,TGTGCCAGCAGTTTACAGGGGGCGCGCAATCAGCCCCAGCATTTT,TRBJ1-5,TRBV28,TRBD1,-